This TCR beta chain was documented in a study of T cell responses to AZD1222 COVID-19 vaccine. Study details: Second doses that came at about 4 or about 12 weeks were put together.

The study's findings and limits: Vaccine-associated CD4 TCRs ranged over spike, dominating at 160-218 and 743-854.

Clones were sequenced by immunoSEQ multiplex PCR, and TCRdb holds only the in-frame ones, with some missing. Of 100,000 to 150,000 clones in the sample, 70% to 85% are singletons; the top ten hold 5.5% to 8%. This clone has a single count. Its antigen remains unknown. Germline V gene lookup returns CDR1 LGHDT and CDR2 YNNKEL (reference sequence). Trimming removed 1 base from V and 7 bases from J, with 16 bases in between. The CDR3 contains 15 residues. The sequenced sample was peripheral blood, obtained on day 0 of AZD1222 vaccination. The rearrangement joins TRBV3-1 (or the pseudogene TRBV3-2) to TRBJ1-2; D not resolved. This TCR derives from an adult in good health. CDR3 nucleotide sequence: TGTGCCAGCAGCCAAGGTGGGCTGGTTAAAGGTGGCTACACCTTC. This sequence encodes CASSQGGLVKGGYTF.